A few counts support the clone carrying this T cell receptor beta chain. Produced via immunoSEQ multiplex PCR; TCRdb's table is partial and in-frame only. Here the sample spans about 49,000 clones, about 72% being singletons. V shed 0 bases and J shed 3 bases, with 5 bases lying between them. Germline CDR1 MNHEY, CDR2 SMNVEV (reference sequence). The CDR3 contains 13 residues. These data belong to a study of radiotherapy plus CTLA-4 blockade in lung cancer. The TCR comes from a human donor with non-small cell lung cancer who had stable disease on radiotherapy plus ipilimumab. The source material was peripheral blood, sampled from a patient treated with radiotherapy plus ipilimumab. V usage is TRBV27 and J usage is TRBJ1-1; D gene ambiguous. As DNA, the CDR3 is TGTGCCAGCAGTTTATCAGGGTACACTGAAGCTTTCTTT. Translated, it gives CASSLSGYTEAFF.